This is a list of T cell receptor beta chains from one sample in a study of CD8 T cell repertoires and HIV-1 epitope variants. Their cognate antigens are unknown. Assay: immunoSEQ multiplex PCR; the TCRdb copy retains only in-frame clones and omits some. The sample has fewer than 6,500 clones, 66% seen once. Material for sequencing was cultured CD8+ T cells derived from PBMCs. Receptors originate from a male donor with HIV. CDR3s leave out the opening cysteine and the closing phenylalanine or tryptophan. D genes are given only for firm matches. A row's size may be missing; if present it is once, few, many or a size class.

>TRBD2|NA|TRBJ2-1|TRBV28
ASSLPRGLAYNEQF
>NA|NA|TRBJ2-5|TRBV6-1
ASMPGLEETQY
>NA|NA|TRBJ2-1|TRBV7-9
ASSLGSTSYNEQF
>NA|few|TRBJ2-1|TRBV19
ASSIQGNNEQF
>NA|once|TRBJ2-2|TRBV18
ASSPAEGDKNTGELF
>TRBD1|large|TRBJ1-5|TRBV19
ASTPDRLSNQPQH
>TRBD2|NA|TRBJ2-1|TRBV6-5
ASSWRLAMVNEQF
>NA|once|TRBJ2-1|TRBV19
ASSIMSDNEQF
>NA|NA|TRBJ2-2|TRBV28
ASSFSSERPGELF
>NA|once|TRBJ2-5|TRBV11-3
ASSLDAGQETQY
>TRBD1|few|TRBJ1-2|TRBV28
ASSLKTGDGYT
>TRBD2|NA|TRBJ2-5|TRBV10-1
ASSESLTSGVEETQY
>NA|NA|TRBJ2-5|TRBV11-2
ASSLDPNTKETQY
>NA|NA|TRBJ1-5|TRBV28
ASSLVEGYQH
>NA|NA|TRBJ1-2|TRBV30
AWVSGGRNYGYT
>NA|NA|TRBJ2-1|TRBV6-5
ASSLNRLGNEQF
>NA|NA|TRBJ2-1|TRBV7-2
ASSLDLGSYNEQF
>TRBD1|few|TRBJ2-7|TRBV7-4
ASATGDEQY
>TRBD2|NA|TRBJ2-7|TRBV19
ATSGTSVYEQY
>TRBD2|once|TRBJ2-1|TRBV4-3
ASSQDTSGRYNEQF
>TRBD2|NA|TRBJ2-7|TRBV30
AWSVSGYYEQY
>NA|NA|TRBJ2-1|TRBV21-1
ASSKPPIQFSYNEQF
>TRBD1|NA|TRBJ2-5|TRBV27
ASRGTGQETQY
>TRBD2|NA|TRBJ2-5|TRBV10-2
ASSEWSGGDQETQY
>NA|NA|TRBJ1-2|TRBV11-3
ASSPWPVELDYGYT
>NA|NA|TRBJ2-2|TRBV7-3
ASSLTGTNTGELF
>NA|large|TRBJ1-5|TRBV7-9
ASRAGTQPQH
>NA|NA|TRBJ2-3|TRBV6-4
ASSLQGDTQY
>TRBD1|NA|TRBJ1-1|TRBV29-1
SARTGDTEAF
>NA|NA|TRBJ2-1|TRBV10-3
AISESMGASGYNEQF
>NA|NA|TRBJ2-2|TRBV19
ASSTQGGPGELF
>TRBD1|NA|TRBJ2-7|TRBV5-5
ASSSSGIGTGAYEQY
>TRBD1|NA|TRBJ2-5|TRBV13
ASSLGTGETQY
>NA|NA|TRBJ2-1|TRBV7-8
ASSLARGNEQF
>TRBD1|NA|TRBJ2-1|TRBV6-5
ASSLDRGDNEQF
>NA|NA|TRBJ2-3|TRBV11-2
ASSLKGGGTQY
>NA|NA|TRBJ1-5|TRBV28
ASSLESGIQPQH
>TRBD2|NA|TRBJ2-7|TRBV13
ASSYTSASYEQY
>TRBD1|NA|TRBJ1-5|TRBV30
AWSRQGRSQPQH
>NA|NA|TRBJ2-7|TRBV4-2
ASSQDLGSYEQY
>TRBD1|NA|TRBJ2-7|TRBV9
ASSGRGQGEQY
>TRBD1|NA|NA|TRBV7-8
ASSSGTVSYEQY
>TRBD1|NA|TRBJ1-2|TRBV25-1
ASNTGQGARGYT
>TRBD1|once|TRBJ2-7|TRBV7-9
ASSLAGQGVDYEQY
>NA|NA|TRBJ1-1|TRBV2
ASAAGGNTEAF
>TRBD1|NA|TRBJ2-1|TRBV28
ASSLGQGLDEQF
>TRBD1|NA|TRBJ2-7|TRBV13
ASSQGQGDYEQY
>TRBD1|NA|TRBJ2-7|TRBV6-4
ASSPQGGPYEQY
>TRBD1|NA|TRBJ2-7|TRBV10-3
AISPGQGNYEQY
>NA|NA|TRBJ2-1|TRBV9
ASSVGGASYNEQF
>NA|few|TRBJ2-1|TRBV5-1
ASSSSSYNEQF
>TRBD2|NA|TRBJ2-5|TRBV7-2
ASSISGGEETQY
>TRBD1|NA|TRBJ1-5|TRBV5-5
ASSFQGADQPQH
>NA|NA|TRBJ1-1|TRBV18
ASSPLQQNTEAF
>NA|NA|TRBJ1-2|TRBV29-1
SVDASKNYGYT
>NA|NA|TRBJ2-1|TRBV6-5
ASSYSGRGRRNEQF
>TRBD1|NA|TRBJ1-6|TRBV30
AWSAGDSFSPLH